A selection of T cell receptor beta chains follows, all from one sample in a study of cytomegalovirus exposure and HLA in healthy donors. This table comes from immunoSEQ multiplex PCR, and its TCRdb copy is limited to in-frame clones, with some not included. Among 130,000 to 150,000 clones listed, 74% were seen once. Material: PBMCs. Every receptor here comes from a man between 18 and 29 years old in good health and CMV-seropositive. CDR3s include the opening cysteine and the closing phenylalanine or tryptophan. D genes are given only for firm matches. Not every row has a clone size; where given, it reads once, few, many or a size class.

.	TRBJ1-2	few	TRBV10-3	CANQASGYGYTF	TGTGCCAACCAGGCCAGTGGCTATGGCTACACCTTC
TRBD1	TRBJ1-5	.	TRBV9	CASSTGQGYQPQHF	TGTGCCAGCAGCACGGGACAGGGGTATCAGCCCCAGCATTTT
TRBD1	TRBJ1-4	.	TRBV25-1	CASSVGQGPGDEKLFF	TGTGCCAGCAGTGTGGGACAGGGACCTGGGGATGAAAAACTGTTTTTT
.	TRBJ1-5	.	TRBV7-9	CASSAGQFQRPQHF	TGTGCCAGCAGCGCAGGACAGTTCCAGCGGCCCCAGCATTTT
TRBD1	TRBJ1-4	few	TRBV5-1	CASSLAPTGVEKLFF	TGCGCCAGCAGCTTGGCACCCACAGGGGTAGAAAAACTGTTTTTT
.	TRBJ2-5	.	TRBV7-2	CASSLLTGSETQYF	TGTGCCAGCAGCCTGTTAACAGGATCGGAGACCCAGTACTTC
.	TRBJ2-7	few	TRBV5-1	CASSLGVPSDEQYF	TGCGCCAGCAGCTTGGGCGTTCCGTCGGACGAGCAGTACTTC
TRBD1	TRBJ1-4	once	TRBV2	CASSGGQGREKLFF	TGTGCCAGCAGTGGGGGACAGGGGCGAGAAAAACTGTTTTTT
TRBD1	TRBJ1-1	once	TRBV9	CASSVYRTGITEAFF	TGTGCCAGCAGCGTTTATAGGACAGGGATCACTGAAGCTTTCTTT
.	TRBJ2-5	.	TRBV10-2	CASSSQETQYF	TGCGCCAGCAGTTCACAAGAGACCCAGTACTTC
TRBD1	TRBJ2-5	few	TRBV6-5	CASSYSGQEETQYF	TGTGCCAGCAGTTATTCCGGACAGGAGGAGACCCAGTACTTC
.	TRBJ2-7	few	TRBV7-9	CASSLAGGGAGEQYF	TGTGCCAGCAGCTTAGCGGGAGGGGGGGCCGGGGAGCAGTACTTC
TRBD1	TRBJ1-2	.	TRBV28	CASSPGQGTIYGYTF	TGTGCCAGCAGCCCCGGACAGGGGACGATCTATGGCTACACCTTC
.	TRBJ2-2	.	TRBV7-9	CASSPQGNTGELFF	TGTGCCAGCAGCCCACAGGGGAACACCGGGGAGCTGTTTTTT
TRBD1	TRBJ2-7	few	TRBV19	CASSYAQGAGYEQYF	TGTGCCAGTAGTTACGCTCAGGGGGCCGGGTACGAGCAGTACTTC
.	TRBJ2-7	.	TRBV2	CALNGGSGGYEQYF	TGTGCCCTCAATGGAGGCAGTGGTGGATACGAGCAGTACTTC
.	TRBJ2-3	few	TRBV29-1	CSVEPGQGTDTQYF	TGCAGCGTAGAACCGGGACAAGGCACAGATACGCAGTATTTT
TRBD1	TRBJ2-4	few	TRBV4-2	CASSQGRQGVAKNIQYF	TGTGCCAGCAGCCAAGGTCGACAGGGGGTAGCCAAAAACATTCAGTACTTC
.	TRBJ2-7	.	TRBV5-6	CASQSVRSYYEQYF	TGTGCCAGCCAGAGTGTAAGGAGTTACTACGAGCAGTACTTC
.	TRBJ1-5	.	TRBV6-1	CASSASGGPQPQHF	TGTGCCAGCAGTGCCTCCGGGGGGCCTCAGCCCCAGCATTTT
.	TRBJ1-5	once	TRBV4-2	CASSQDFGNQPQHF	TGTGCCAGCAGCCAAGATTTCGGCAATCAGCCCCAGCATTTT
TRBD1	TRBJ2-7	.	TRBV6-5	CASSAGQGGYEQYF	TGTGCCAGCAGTGCTGGACAGGGGGGATACGAGCAGTACTTC
TRBD1	TRBJ1-5	once	TRBV28	CASSLFGTGVTANQPQHF	TGTGCCAGCAGTTTATTTGGGACAGGGGTGACCGCGAATCAGCCCCAGCATTTT
TRBD1	TRBJ2-7	.	TRBV6-1	CASSVLGQGANEQYF	TGTGCCAGCAGTGTTCTAGGACAGGGAGCAAACGAGCAGTACTTC
.	TRBJ1-1	.	TRBV11-3	CASSPGGNTEAFF	TGTGCCAGCAGCCCCGGGGGTAACACTGAAGCTTTCTTT
TRBD1	TRBJ2-5	.	TRBV6-5	CASSYRGQAEETQYF	TGTGCCAGCAGTTACAGGGGACAGGCTGAAGAGACCCAGTACTTC
TRBD2	TRBJ2-5	.	TRBV28	CASSEASGGAGETQYF	TGTGCCAGCAGTGAGGCTAGCGGGGGGGCCGGAGAGACCCAGTACTTC
.	TRBJ2-7	.	TRBV19	CASSRSGRAYEQYF	TGTGCCAGTAGTAGGTCCGGCAGGGCTTACGAGCAGTACTTC
TRBD1	TRBJ2-2	.	TRBV5-4	CASRNNRGQGGELFF	TGTGCCAGCAGAAATAACAGGGGGCAGGGCGGGGAGCTGTTTTTT
TRBD1	TRBJ1-1	.	TRBV6-6	CASSFVGQGNTEAFF	TGTGCCAGCAGTTTCGTCGGACAGGGGAACACTGAAGCTTTCTTT
TRBD1	TRBJ1-5	.	TRBV27	CASRTGDGQPQHF	TGTGCCAGCAGGACAGGGGATGGGCAGCCCCAGCATTTT
.	TRBJ2-1	.	TRBV9	CASSVVVAYNEQFF	TGTGCCAGCAGCGTAGTGGTAGCCTACAATGAGCAGTTCTTC
.	TRBJ1-2	.	TRBV29-1	CSVERGTGSYGYTF	TGCAGCGTTGAACGGGGGACGGGTAGCTATGGCTACACCTTC
.	TRBJ1-6	.	TRBV19	CASTSAQGNSPLHF	TGTGCCAGTACCTCAGCACAGGGAAATTCACCCCTCCACTTT
TRBD1	TRBJ2-7	.	TRBV6-5	CASSFSGQGADEQYF	TGTGCCAGCAGTTTCTCGGGACAGGGGGCGGACGAGCAGTACTTC
TRBD1	TRBJ1-5	.	TRBV19	CASSIVPTGNQPQHF	TGTGCCAGTAGTATAGTCCCGACAGGGAATCAGCCCCAGCATTTT
TRBD1	TRBJ2-7	.	TRBV11-2	CASSFSDRAYEQYF	TGTGCCAGCAGCTTCTCGGACAGGGCGTACGAGCAGTACTTC
TRBD1	TRBJ1-5	few	TRBV19	CASSTLGQANQPQHF	TGTGCCAGTAGTACGCTGGGACAGGCAAATCAGCCCCAGCATTTT
.	TRBJ2-1	.	TRBV6-4	CASRQDSYNEQFF	TGTGCCAGCAGGCAGGACTCCTACAATGAGCAGTTCTTC
.	TRBJ2-2	once	TRBV7-2	CASVPRASSNTGELFF	TGTGCCAGCGTCCCGCGGGCTTCGTCGAACACCGGGGAGCTGTTTTTT
.	TRBJ1-4	.	TRBV14	CASSFRPGGELFF	TGTGCCAGCAGCTTCCGCCCTGGAGGAGAACTGTTTTTT
.	TRBJ1-6	.	TRBV19	CASSMGAYNSPLHF	TGTGCCAGTAGTATGGGGGCGTATAATTCACCCCTCCACTTT
TRBD1	TRBJ1-4	.	TRBV5-6	CASSWDRSEKLFF	TGTGCCAGCAGCTGGGACAGGAGTGAAAAACTGTTTTTT
.	TRBJ1-5	.	TRBV27	CASSRVWTYSNQPQHF	TGTGCCAGCTCGAGGGTATGGACCTATAGCAATCAGCCCCAGCATTTT
.	TRBJ1-6	.	TRBV27	CASRIIGSSYNSPLHF	TGTGCCAGCAGAATAATCGGGAGCTCCTATAATTCACCCCTCCACTTT
.	TRBJ1-3	once	TRBV7-2	CASSRNQGNSGNTIYF	TGTGCCAGCAGCCGTAACCAGGGGAACTCTGGAAACACCATATATTTT
.	TRBJ1-1	.	TRBV6-1	CASSDPGGANTEAFF	TGTGCCAGCAGTGATCCGGGCGGGGCGAACACTGAAGCTTTCTTT
.	TRBJ1-1	.	TRBV19	CASSIDQGTEAFF	TGTGCCAGTAGTATAGATCAGGGCACTGAAGCTTTCTTT
TRBD2	TRBJ2-1	.	TRBV5-6	CASIQRGYNEQFF	TGTGCCAGCATCCAGCGGGGCTACAATGAGCAGTTCTTC
.	TRBJ2-1	.	TRBV14	CASSQTGQGLLYNEQFF	TGTGCCAGCAGCCAAACCGGACAGGGACTACTATACAATGAGCAGTTCTTC
TRBD2	TRBJ2-1	once	TRBV28	CASSFRTSGAYDEQFF	TGTGCCAGCAGTTTTCGGACTAGCGGGGCCTACGATGAGCAGTTCTTC